This T cell receptor (beta chain) is from a study of T cell changes during pregnancy in multiple sclerosis (dated by TCRdb to the late 2010s). Regarding the complete study: In women with multiple sclerosis, the researchers looked at how the T cell repertoire shifted as pregnancy progressed.

The library came from the immunoSEQ multiplex PCR assay. TCRdb re-hosts the immuneACCESS table, in-frame sequences only. Its copies lack some clones; in the studies checked, an unresolved V gene accounts for under half of them, and the cause for the rest is not known. The sample has some 95,000 clones on record, 85% to 95% of them singletons. The top ten hold around 2.7% of the sample. The germline V end is reduced by 2 bases and the J end by 3 bases; junction bases left unmatched: 2. Via the germline V gene, CDR1 is SGHRS and CDR2 YFSETQ. Measured from the cysteine to the phenylalanine, the CDR3 is 13 residues long. The only DNA kept is the CDR3, 39 bases in frame from the first base. To note about this clone: The antigen this receptor binds is unknown. The sample holds no much larger clone one base away, and base qualities are not on file.

This sequence uses TRBV5-1 and TRBJ2-7; 7 middle bases align to TRBD1. The starting material was peripheral blood, obtained in the first trimester of pregnancy. This clonotype originated in a female donor with multiple sclerosis, enrolled in a pregnancy study. The CDR3 reads CASSFSGGYEQYF. The DNA reads as follows: TGCGCCAGCAGCTTCTCAGGGGGCTACGAGCAGTACTTC. The reference TRBV5-1 and TRBJ2-7 proteins fill in what lies around the CDR3, so the full variable domain reads KAGVTQTPRYLIKTRGQQVTLSCSPISGHRSVSWYQQTPGQGLQFLFEYFSETQRNKGNFPGRFSGRQFSNSRSEMNVSTLELGDSALYLCASSFSGGYEQYFGPGTRLTVT.